The clone carrying this T cell receptor (beta chain) was found many times. The antigen is not known. The data belong to a study of T cell repertoires in cytomegalovirus infection. Study background: CMV epitopes that were recently identified and HLA-C-restricted were used alongside well-studied HLA-B-restricted ones. General study points: The study found HLA-C-restricted CMV-specific TCR beta clonotypes dominating the ex vivo response.

V was trimmed by 3 bases and J by 4 bases, leaving 12 bases between them. The germline CDR1 and CDR2 sequences are MNHEY and SVGEGT. CDR3 length: 14 residues. TCRdb processed the reads anew with MiXCR; each CDR3 protein has one entry. Counted here are 800,000 to 950,000 distinct CDR3 sequences, roughly 33% occurring once; the ten biggest clones make up roughly 12%. The sequences come from cultured CD8+ T cells from PBMCs, collected from culture after CMV antigen stimulation. This TCR derives from a human donor in good health (CMV status not recorded). Some clones in this sample may be carry-over from other donors' samples. This chain uses TRBV6-2 or TRBV6-3 with TRBJ2-5, with a tentative D call TRBD1 (5 bases). In nucleotides, the CDR3 is TGTGCCAGCAGTTATTCGACAGTTGGAGAGACCCAGTACTTC. Its translation: CASSYSTVGETQYF.